These 17 T cell receptor beta chains were sequenced from one sample in a study of early T cells in non-severe SARS-CoV-2 infection. TCRdb re-derived calls from the 5' RACE reads in MiXCR, one entry per CDR3 protein. This sample has roughly 77,000 distinct CDR3 sequences, with 9% to 15% found just once. Sequences were obtained from whole blood. These receptors all come from an adult who was a healthcare worker with PCR-confirmed SARS-CoV-2 infection or an uninfected control (not recorded which).

This clonotype has ten or more counts. The gene calls are TRBV3-1 and TRBJ1-1; maybe TRBD1 (5 bases). The CDR3 extends over 13 amino acids. V was pared by 3 bases and J by 10 bases, with 15 bases between. Germline values: CDR1 LGHDT, CDR2 YNNKEL (reference sequence). The DNA of the CDR3 is TGTGCCAGCAGCCAGGTGGGAGGGCAGGGAGCTTTCTTT. Its protein product is CASSQVGGQGAFF.

This chain uses TRBV7-9 with TRBJ1-1; D uncertain. Trimming removed 2 bases at V and 8 bases at J, with 9 bases between. Germline CDR1 SEHNR, CDR2 FQNEAQ (reference sequence). There are 12 residues in the CDR3. The CDR3 DNA follows: TGTGCCAGCAGCTTAAAAGAATTCGAAGCTTTCTTT. Translating it yields CASSLKEFEAFF.

This chain uses TRBV7-6 with TRBJ2-3; D is possibly TRBD2 (6 bases). V was cut by 1 base and J by 0 bases, with 11 bases left in between. The CDR3 runs 16 residues. Germline CDR1 and CDR2: SGHVS and FNYEAQ. The CDR3 DNA follows: TGTGCCAGCAGCTTAGAGTACGGGGGAAGCACAGATACGCAGTATTTT. Translated: CASSLEYGGSTDTQYF.

This rearrangement joins TRBV7-8 to TRBJ2-4; D possibly matches TRBD1 or TRBD2 (5 bases each). Germline CDR1 reads SGHVS; CDR2 reads FQNEAQ. This CDR3 contains 15 residues. Trimming took 5 bases from V and 8 from J, leaving 19 bases between them. The CDR3 region has the DNA TGTGCCAGCAGCATAAGAGGGGTGAAAGGGGACATTCAGTACTTC. Translating it yields CASSIRGVKGDIQYF.

This clonotype showed up just a few times. The J gene is TRBJ1-1, the V gene TRBV7-9; the D gene is possibly TRBD1 (5 bases). The CDR3 extends over 14 amino acids. Germline CDR1 is SEHNR and CDR2 is FQNEAQ (reference sequence). V lost 2 bases and J 3 bases, leaving 10 bases between the germline ends. CDR3 bases: TGTGCCAGCAGCTTAATGGGGGTTGACACTGAAGCTTTCTTT. It encodes CASSLMGVDTEAFF.

This clonotype has ten or more counts. The chain combines TRBV5-4 with TRBJ2-3; D is possibly TRBD1 (5 bases). Germline V gene data show CDR1 as SGHNT and CDR2 as YYREEE (reference sequence). The CDR3 totals 18 residues. The V and J ends lost 5 bases and 4 bases respectively, with 26 bases between them. The CDR3 sequence: CASSLGVMGLPRPDTQYF. In DNA, the CDR3 is TGTGCCAGCAGTCTTGGGGTTATGGGGCTTCCGCGGCCAGATACGCAGTATTTT.

The chain has TRBV7-8 and TRBJ2-3, with D perhaps matching TRBD2 (6 bases). V dropped 0 bases and J dropped 2 bases, with 12 bases sitting between them. The CDR3 is made up of 16 amino acids. Germline V CDR1 and CDR2: SGHVS, FQNEAQ. CDR3 in DNA: TGTGCCAGCAGCTTAGCCCTAGGGAGGACCACAGATACGCAGTATTTT. This sequence encodes CASSLALGRTTDTQYF.

Here the CDR3 DNA reads TGTGCCAGCAGCTTAGCGCATGGGATCACTGAAGCTTTCTTT. Protein product: CASSLAHGITEAFF. The chain employs TRBV7-9 and TRBJ1-1; D unclear. CDR3 length: 14 amino acids. V shed 0 bases and J shed 4 bases, with 9 bases lying between them. Germline V gene data show CDR1 as SEHNR and CDR2 as FQNEAQ (reference sequence).

The J gene is TRBJ2-7, the V gene TRBV13; tentatively, D is TRBD1 (5 bases). V lost 4 bases and J 2 bases, leaving 12 bases between the germline ends. This CDR3 is built from 14 residues. Germline CDR1 and CDR2: PRHDT and FYEKMQ (reference sequence). CDR3 amino acids: CASSSSGKPYEQYF. CDR3 DNA: TGTGCCAGCAGCTCCTCAGGGAAACCCTACGAGCAGTACTTC.

This clonotype was detected a few times. The chain carries TRBV2 and TRBJ2-5; 7 nucleotides agree with TRBD1. The germline V gene encodes CDR1 SNHLY and CDR2 FYNNEI. J lost 2 bases, V lost 6 bases, and 6 bases had no gene match. This CDR3 spans 14 amino acids. The CDR3 here is CASRGDRPQETQYF. CDR3 coding DNA: TGTGCCAGCAGGGGGGACAGACCGCAAGAGACCCAGTACTTC.

CDR3 protein: CASSVQDQETQYF. The CDR3 DNA sequence: TGTGCCAGCAGCGTACAGGATCAAGAGACCCAGTACTTC. The chain carries TRBV9 and TRBJ2-5, with D uncertain. Germline-derived CDR1 and CDR2 are SGDLS and YYNGEE. Trimming stripped 1 base from V and 2 bases from J, with 6 bases between. The CDR3 extends over 13 amino acids.

The gene calls are TRBV10-3 and TRBJ2-5; TRBD2 might be the D (7 bases). The CDR3 is made up of 15 amino acids. V was trimmed by 3 bases and J by 2 bases, leaving 13 bases between them. The germline V gene encodes CDR1 ENHRY and CDR2 SYGVKD. This chain's CDR3 is CAISDVSGTQETQYF. Here the CDR3 DNA reads TGTGCCATCAGTGACGTGAGCGGGACACAAGAGACCCAGTACTTC.

The chain joins TRBV29-1 to TRBJ2-3; 7 bases match TRBD1. The V gene end was trimmed by 4 bases and the J gene end by 5 bases; junction bases not matched to a gene: 6. Germline CDR1 is SQVTM and CDR2 is ANQGSEA. The CDR3 loop spans 13 amino acids. CDR3 sequence (DNA): TGCAGCGTTGGGACAGGCGCCGGAGATACGCAGTATTTT. Its protein is CSVGTGAGDTQYF.

The table lists this clonotype with a few counts. The chain recombines TRBV7-2 with TRBJ2-3; 9 bases match TRBD2. J was trimmed by 4 bases and V by 0 bases; bases with no gene match: 8. The germline V gene has CDR1 SGHTA and CDR2 FQGNSA. This CDR3 comprises 17 residues. The CDR3 is CASSLAGAGGPADTQYF. In DNA, the CDR3 is TGTGCCAGCAGCTTAGCTGGGGCGGGGGGGCCGGCAGATACGCAGTATTTT.

This clonotype was found a few times. This sequence joins TRBV20-1 and TRBJ2-2; the D is unclear. Germline values: CDR1 DFQATT, CDR2 SNEGSKA (reference sequence). The length of the CDR3 is 13 residues. With 2 bases removed from V and 1 base from J, the gap between germline ends came to 5 bases. DNA of the CDR3: TGCAGTGCTAGACCTTTGAACACCGGGGAGCTGTTTTTT. As protein: CSARPLNTGELFF.

This clonotype has a count of ten or more. V usage is TRBV6-6 and J usage is TRBJ2-7; TRBD2 matches 11 bases. Germline CDR1 reads MNHNY; CDR2 reads SVGAGI (reference sequence). V lost 0 bases, J lost 0 bases, and 4 bases stayed unmatched. This CDR3 region has 17 residues. DNA for the CDR3: TGTGCCAGCAGTTACTCTGGACTAGCGGGCAGCTCCTACGAGCAGTACTTC. It yields the protein CASSYSGLAGSSYEQYF.

There are many counts of this clonotype. The chain carries TRBV12-3 or TRBV12-4 and TRBJ1-1, with 8 bases that match TRBD1. V lost 5 bases and J lost 6; bases outside the gene matches: 8. The CDR3 is 14 residues long. CDR3 bases: TGTGCCAGCAGTATCACAGGGGGTGCATCTGAAGCTTTCTTT. Protein sequence: CASSITGGASEAFF.